This T cell receptor (beta chain) was recovered during a study of chemoradiotherapy in HPV16-positive cancers. This clone was recorded only once. The ends lost 3 bases at V and 4 bases at J; junction bases unmatched: 2. Germline lookup yields CDR1 WNHNN and CDR2 SYGVQD (reference sequence). This CDR3 comprises 14 residues. Generated by immunoSEQ multiplex PCR, the TCRdb table keeps only in-frame clones and is missing some. Counted here are approximately 11,000 clones, 75% to 85% occurring once; the ten biggest clones make up roughly 2.2%. Sample acquisition took place from a patient who underwent chemoradiotherapy. The source of this sequence is a human donor with HPV-associated anogenital cancer. The chain recombines TRBV10-1 with TRBJ2-1; 8 bases line up with TRBD1. The CDR3 region is CASSERDRYNEQFF. The CDR3 DNA is TGCGCCAGCAGTGAAAGGGACAGGTACAATGAGCAGTTCTTC.